This T cell receptor (beta chain) was identified during a study of shared clonotypes between healthy human individuals. Whole-study results and caveats: Represented diversity, genetic and exposure-history alike, was limited by few donors.

TCRdb keeps only in-frame clones here, not all; method: immunoSEQ multiplex PCR. Among around 1.1 million clones listed, around 82% were seen once. As for this clone: Its antigen is not known.

The donor cohort consisted entirely of Caucasian adults residing in Nashville, Tennessee. This receptor was taken from a man younger than 35 in good health. Some clones in this sample may be carry-over from other donors' samples. The specimen sequenced was memory CD4+ T cells from PBMCs. The subset was: CD45RA-negative fraction.

This CDR3 is CASRRQGVSGNTIYF. For the CDR3, the DNA is TGTGCCAGCAGGCGTCAAGGCGTCTCTGGAAACACCATATATTTT. This sequence joins TRBV7-8 and TRBJ1-3; D is unresolved. In germline, CDR1 is SGHVS, CDR2 FQNEAQ. Trimming removed 6 bases at V and 0 bases at J, with 12 bases between. The CDR3 has 15 amino acids.